What follows describes a single TCR beta chain. The antigen is undetermined. The method was immunoSEQ multiplex PCR; TCRdb's version includes in-frame clones alone and lacks a portion of them. The sample lists roughly 90,000 clones, under 95% occurring once. The data belong to a study of T cell responses to AZD1222 COVID-19 vaccine. Study results and caveats: Possibly, clonal diversity was underestimated; donors were largely white British and included more females. No repertoire was sampled before or during the peak T cell response, only after it. Per reports, nearly half of all spike-specific TCRs target regions that are unmutated in variants.

Germline V gene sequence: CDR1 MNHEY, CDR2 SVGEGT. The CDR3 consists of 17 residues. The V and J ends lost 4 bases and 1 base respectively, with 18 bases between them. The receptor was isolated from an adult in good health. The chain joins TRBV6-2 or TRBV6-3 to TRBJ2-3; a possible D gene is TRBD2 (6 bases). Source: peripheral blood, taken on day 0 of MenACWY control vaccination. The CDR3 DNA follows: TGTGCCAGCAGTTTGCGGCGGGAAATGGTCGGCACAGATACGCAGTATTTT. Protein product: CASSLRREMVGTDTQYF.